The entry below describes one T cell receptor beta chain. The antigen it recognizes is unknown. Base qualities are not recorded, but no much larger clone differs from it by a single base. The data were taken from a study of radiotherapy plus CTLA-4 blockade in lung cancer (dated by TCRdb to the late 2010s). As for the study more broadly: Among the enrolled patients, 15% to 20% had an objective response, and 31% reached disease control. Overall study outcomes, separate from this receptor: TCR clones derived from tumors expanded in peripheral blood after treatment with radiotherapy and ipilimumab. The strongest predictors of response were reported to be early dynamic shifts in blood T cell clones along with a rise in serum interferon-beta following radiation.

The library was prepared using the immunoSEQ multiplex PCR assay. The immuneACCESS repertoire file appears here via TCRdb, limited to in-frame rearrangements. These files lack a portion of the clones; in checked studies, under half of the deficit traces to unresolved V genes, and the cause of the others is not known. This sample has around 80,000 clones in its table, and around 80% of those were observed once. The top ten hold approximately 0.79% of the sample. In this study, focal radiation therapy paired with CTLA-4 blockade (ipilimumab) was tested in patients who had chemo-refractory metastatic non-small-cell lung cancer. The material sequenced was peripheral blood, taken from a patient treated with radiotherapy plus ipilimumab. This TCR was sampled from a human donor with non-small cell lung cancer who had stable disease on radiotherapy plus ipilimumab.

The CDR3 region reads CASSYDRVRNQPQHF. The DNA is as follows: TGTGCCAGCAGCTACGACAGGGTACGGAATCAGCCCCAGCATTTT. The V and J genes are TRBV28 and TRBJ1-5, with 7 bases matching TRBD1. From the cysteine up to the phenylalanine, the CDR3 has a length of 15 residues. Solely the CDR3 DNA is kept, with 45 bases framed from the first base. Relative to germline, V is missing 6 bases and J is missing 4 bases, with 9 bases of the junction outside any gene match. Based on the germline V gene, the CDR1 and CDR2 sequences are MDHEN and SYDVKM.